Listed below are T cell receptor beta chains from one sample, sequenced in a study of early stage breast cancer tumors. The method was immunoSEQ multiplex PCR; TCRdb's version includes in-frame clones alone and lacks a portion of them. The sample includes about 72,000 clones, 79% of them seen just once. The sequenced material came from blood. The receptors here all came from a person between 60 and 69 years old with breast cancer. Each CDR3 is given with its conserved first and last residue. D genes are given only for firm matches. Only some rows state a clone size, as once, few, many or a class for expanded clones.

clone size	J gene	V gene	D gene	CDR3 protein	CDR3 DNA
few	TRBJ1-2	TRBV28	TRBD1	CASSSGTDYGYTF	TGTGCCAGCAGTTCTGGGACAGACTATGGCTACACCTTC
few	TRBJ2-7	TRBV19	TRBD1	CASSGGAEQYF	TGTGCCAGTTCAGGGGGCGCCGAGCAGTACTTC
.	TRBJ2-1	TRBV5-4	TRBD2	CASRLLSGRSNEQFF	TGTGCCAGCAGACTTCTTAGCGGGAGGTCCAATGAGCAGTTCTTC
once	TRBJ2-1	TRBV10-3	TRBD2	CAISLGEGRDNEQFF	TGTGCCATCAGCCTAGGGGAGGGGAGGGACAATGAGCAGTTCTTC
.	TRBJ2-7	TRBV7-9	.	CASSFWTETTYEQYF	TGTGCCAGCAGCTTTTGGACAGAAACCACCTACGAGCAGTACTTC
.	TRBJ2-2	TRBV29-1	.	CSVISQGFGANTGELFF	TGCAGCGTTATATCCCAGGGGTTTGGCGCGAACACCGGGGAGCTGTTTTTT
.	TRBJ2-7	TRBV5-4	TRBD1	CASSRSGQGYEQYF	TGTGCCAGCAGTCGCAGTGGACAGGGGTACGAGCAGTACTTC
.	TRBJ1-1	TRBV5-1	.	CASRQGRNTEAFF	TGCGCCAGCCGTCAGGGGAGAAACACTGAAGCTTTCTTT
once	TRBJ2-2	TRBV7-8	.	CASSSLLGTGELFF	TGTGCCAGCAGCTCTTTATTGGGAACCGGGGAGCTGTTTTTT
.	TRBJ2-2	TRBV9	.	CASSLEALTGELFF	TGTGCCAGCAGCTTAGAAGCCCTAACCGGGGAGCTGTTTTTT
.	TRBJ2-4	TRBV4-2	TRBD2	CASSPEGTSGSELAKNIQYF	TGTGCCAGCAGCCCTGAAGGGACTAGCGGGAGTGAATTAGCCAAAAACATTCAGTACTTC
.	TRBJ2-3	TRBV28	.	CASSLPILGANTDTQYF	TGTGCCAGCAGTTTACCCATCTTAGGGGCTAATACAGATACGCAGTATTTT
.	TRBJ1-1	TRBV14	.	CASSQDRRTEAFF	TGTGCCAGCAGCCAAGATCGGCGCACTGAAGCTTTCTTT
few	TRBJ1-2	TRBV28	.	CASSSPSQGYGYTF	TGTGCCAGCAGTTCCCCCAGTCAGGGCTATGGCTACACCTTC
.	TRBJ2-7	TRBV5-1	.	CASSVDKSREQYF	TGCGCCAGCAGCGTGGACAAGTCTCGCGAGCAGTACTTC
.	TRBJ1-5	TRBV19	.	CASSVGRGSNQPQHF	TGTGCCAGTAGTGTAGGACGGGGGAGCAATCAGCCCCAGCATTTT
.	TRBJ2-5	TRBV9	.	CASSVGQRQETQYF	TGTGCCAGCAGCGTGGGCCAGCGGCAAGAGACCCAGTACTTC
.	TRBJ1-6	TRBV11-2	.	CASSLDLGARRALHF	TGTGCCAGCAGCTTAGATCTCGGGGCTCGCCGGGCCCTCCACTTT
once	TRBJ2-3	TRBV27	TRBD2	CASSPLAGGVDTQYF	TGTGCCAGCAGCCCCCTAGCGGGAGGGGTAGATACGCAGTATTTT
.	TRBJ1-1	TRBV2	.	CASISPERTPAFF	TGTGCCAGCATCTCACCCGAGCGTACACCAGCTTTCTTT
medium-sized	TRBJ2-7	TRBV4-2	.	CASSQTTTGEQYF	TGTGCCAGCAGCCAAACCACAACGGGGGAGCAGTACTTC
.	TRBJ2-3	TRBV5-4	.	CASSSSSSTDTQYF	TGTGCCAGCAGTAGCTCCTCTAGCACAGATACGCAGTATTTT
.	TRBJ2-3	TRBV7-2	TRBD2	CASSLGGGLAGGLTDTQYF	TGTGCCAGCAGCTTAGGAGGAGGTCTAGCGGGAGGGCTAACAGATACGCAGTATTTT
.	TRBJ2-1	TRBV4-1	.	CASSQAADFLNEQFF	TGCGCCAGCAGCCAAGCGGCAGATTTCTTGAATGAGCAGTTCTTC
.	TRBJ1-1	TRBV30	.	CAWSMDGNTEAFF	TGTGCCTGGAGTATGGACGGGAACACTGAAGCTTTCTTT
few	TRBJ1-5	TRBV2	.	CASVRGRNSNQPQHF	TGTGCCAGCGTCCGGGGCCGAAATAGCAATCAGCCCCAGCATTTT
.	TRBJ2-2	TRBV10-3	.	CAIRSGDSGELFF	TGTGCCATCAGGTCGGGTGATTCCGGGGAGCTGTTTTTT
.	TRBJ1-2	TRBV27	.	CASGTRVGGVPSGYGYTF	TGTGCCAGCGGAACTCGGGTCGGGGGGGTCCCCTCGGGGTATGGCTACACCTTC
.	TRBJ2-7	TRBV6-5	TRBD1	CASATGESYEQYF	TGTGCCAGCGCAACAGGGGAATCCTACGAGCAGTACTTC
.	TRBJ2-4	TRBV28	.	CASSSGAKNIQYF	TGTGCCAGCAGTTCCGGAGCCAAAAACATTCAGTACTTC
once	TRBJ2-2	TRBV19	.	CASSIGWENTGELFF	TGTGCCAGTAGTATTGGGTGGGAGAACACCGGGGAGCTGTTTTTT
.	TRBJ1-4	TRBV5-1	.	CASSLRQATNEKLFF	TGCGCCAGCAGCTTGAGACAGGCAACTAATGAAAAACTGTTTTTT
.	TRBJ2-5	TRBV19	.	CASSPMWGLRAQYF	TGTGCCAGTAGCCCCATGTGGGGACTCAGGGCCCAGTACTTC
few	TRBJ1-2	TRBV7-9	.	CASSPRTTNYGYTF	TGTGCCAGCAGCCCTAGGACAACAAACTATGGCTACACCTTC
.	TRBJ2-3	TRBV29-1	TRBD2	CSVEDLGQPPAGASTDTQYF	TGCAGCGTTGAAGATCTAGGACAGCCACCAGCGGGGGCTAGCACAGATACGCAGTATTTT
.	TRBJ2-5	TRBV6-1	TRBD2	CASGRLASETQYF	TGTGCCAGCGGAAGACTAGCAAGCGAGACCCAGTACTTC
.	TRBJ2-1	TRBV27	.	CASKSIAGEQFF	TGTGCCAGCAAATCCATCGCGGGGGAGCAGTTCTTC
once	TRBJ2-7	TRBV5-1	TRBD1	CASSSRDRGSYEQYF	TGCGCCAGCAGCTCAAGGGACAGGGGCTCCTACGAGCAGTACTTC
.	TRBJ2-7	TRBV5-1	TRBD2	CASSLRGGGAQREQYF	TGCGCCAGCAGCTTGCGGGGCGGGGGGGCCCAGAGGGAGCAGTACTTC
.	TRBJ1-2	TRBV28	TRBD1	CASTLDREGGYTF	TGTGCCAGCACCCTGGACAGGGAGGGTGGCTACACCTTC